The rows below give T cell receptor beta chains drawn from one sample of a study of T cell responses to AZD1222 COVID-19 vaccine. TCRdb keeps only in-frame clones here, not all; method: immunoSEQ multiplex PCR. The repertoire includes 93,000 or so clones, 90% of them detected once, and 4% to 6% sits in the top ten. The sequencing here drew on peripheral blood, taken on day 0 of AZD1222 vaccination. All receptors derive from an adult in good health. CDR3s include the opening cysteine and the closing phenylalanine or tryptophan. A D gene is named only where the DNA matches it firmly. Only some rows state a clone size, as once, few, many or a class for expanded clones.

>TRBV7-8|NA|NA|TRBJ1-4
CASSLVRGPPNEKLFF
TGTGCCAGCAGCTTAGTGCGGGGTCCCCCTAATGAAAAACTGTTTTTT
>TRBV28|NA|NA|TRBJ1-5
CASSSQGSGNQPQHF
TGTGCCAGCAGTTCACAGGGATCGGGCAATCAGCCCCAGCATTTT
>TRBV7-6|TRBD2|NA|TRBJ2-1
CASSLVVSGGARNEQFF
TGTGCCAGCAGCTTAGTCGTAAGCGGGGGGGCGCGCAATGAGCAGTTCTTC
>TRBV4-1|NA|NA|TRBJ2-3
CASSLRTGTDTQYF
TGCGCCAGCAGCTTACGGACAGGCACAGATACGCAGTATTTT
>TRBV6-5|NA|NA|TRBJ1-2
CASSRRVVGDGYTF
TGTGCCAGCAGTCGCAGGGTGGTCGGAGATGGCTACACCTTC
>TRBV12-3/TRBV12-4|NA|NA|TRBJ1-4
CASSFYTEKLFF
TGTGCCAGCAGTTTTTATACTGAAAAACTGTTTTTT
>TRBV28|NA|NA|TRBJ1-4
CASSLGEDEKLFF
TGTGCCAGCAGCTTGGGGGAGGATGAAAAACTGTTTTTT
>TRBV24-1|TRBD1|NA|TRBJ2-2
CATSDPTGGTGELFF
TGTGCCACCAGTGATCCGACAGGGGGCACCGGGGAGCTGTTTTTT
>TRBV30|TRBD1|NA|TRBJ1-2
CAWSEVGGARYTF
TGTGCCTGGAGTGAGGTAGGGGGCGCCCGGTACACCTTC
>TRBV7-2|NA|NA|TRBJ1-5
CASSPTGSPYQPQHF
TGTGCCAGCAGCCCCACAGGCTCCCCATATCAGCCCCAGCATTTT
>TRBV30|NA|NA|TRBJ1-5
CAWSEGLSNQPQHF
TGTGCCTGGAGTGAGGGACTGTCTAATCAGCCCCAGCATTTT
>TRBV7-2|NA|NA|TRBJ1-6
CASSSPSEGLNSPLHF
TGTGCCAGCAGCTCTCCATCAGAAGGCCTGAATTCACCCCTCCACTTT
>TRBV10-3|NA|few|TRBJ1-3
CAISEVRSGNTIYF
TGTGCCATCAGTGAAGTGCGCTCTGGAAACACCATATATTTT
>TRBV5-1|TRBD2|NA|TRBJ2-7
CASSEPGLVIEQYF
TGCGCCAGCAGCGAACCGGGACTAGTGATCGAGCAGTACTTC
>TRBV12-3/TRBV12-4|NA|NA|TRBJ1-1
CASSFGGGGEAFF
TGTGCCAGCAGTTTTGGGGGAGGCGGTGAAGCTTTCTTT
>TRBV2|NA|NA|TRBJ1-6
CASSEISAGAYNSPLHF
TGTGCCAGCAGTGAAATCTCGGCAGGGGCGTATAATTCACCCCTCCACTTT
>TRBV27|NA|once|TRBJ2-2
CASRPIPNTGELFF
TGTGCCAGCCGCCCTATTCCTAACACCGGGGAGCTGTTTTTT
>TRBV9|TRBD1|NA|TRBJ2-1
CASSARGHSEQFF
TGTGCCAGCAGCGCCAGGGGGCATTCTGAGCAGTTCTTC
>TRBV6-5|TRBD1|NA|TRBJ1-6
CASSYSTRGRSPLHF
TGTGCCAGCAGTTACTCGACCAGGGGGCGTTCACCCCTCCACTTT
>TRBV5-1|NA|NA|TRBJ2-5
CASRANRAPLGETQYF
TGCGCCAGCAGAGCCAACCGGGCCCCATTGGGAGAGACCCAGTACTTC
>TRBV5-4|NA|NA|TRBJ1-1
CASSLEGPMNTEAFF
TGTGCCAGCAGCTTGGAAGGCCCGATGAACACTGAAGCTTTCTTT
>TRBV7-9|NA|NA|TRBJ2-2
CASRRTDFELFF
TGTGCCTCCCGCCGAACAGACTTCGAGCTGTTTTTT
>TRBV6-5|NA|NA|TRBJ1-6
CASSYQGMHSPLHF
TGTGCCAGCAGTTACCAGGGGATGCATTCACCCCTCCACTTT
>TRBV15|NA|NA|TRBJ1-5
CATSRTGGEQPQHF
TGTGCCACCAGCAGGACGGGGGGAGAACAGCCCCAGCATTTT
>TRBV13|NA|NA|TRBJ1-1
CASSPQVTEAFF
TGTGCCAGCAGCCCGCAAGTCACTGAAGCTTTCTTT
>TRBV30|NA|NA|TRBJ2-3
CAWAGYTDTQYF
TGTGCCTGGGCTGGGTACACAGATACGCAGTATTTT
>TRBV19|NA|NA|TRBJ1-5
CASSGQSNQPQHF
TGTGCCAGTAGTGGACAGAGCAATCAGCCCCAGCATTTT
>TRBV29-1|NA|NA|TRBJ2-7
CSVRDSGSYEQYF
TGCAGCGTCCGGGACTCCGGCTCCTACGAGCAGTACTTC
>TRBV28|NA|NA|TRBJ2-5
CASSWGPRRGMGETQYF
TGTGCCAGCAGTTGGGGGCCACGTCGGGGCATGGGGGAGACCCAGTACTTC
>TRBV28|TRBD1|NA|TRBJ1-4
CASSTRDRGAEKLFF
TGTGCCAGCAGTACAAGGGACAGGGGTGCCGAAAAACTGTTTTTT
>TRBV5-5|TRBD1|NA|TRBJ1-2
CASSYGTGGRGYTF
TGTGCCAGCAGCTACGGGACAGGGGGGAGAGGCTACACCTTC
>TRBV11-2|NA|NA|TRBJ2-1
CASAIDVASNEQFF
TGTGCCAGCGCCATAGACGTGGCGTCCAATGAGCAGTTCTTC
>TRBV28|TRBD1|NA|TRBJ1-3
CASSLGQGPGNTIYF
TGTGCCAGCAGTTTAGGACAGGGGCCTGGAAACACCATATATTTT